A selection of T cell receptor beta chains follows, all from one sample in a study of control samples from healthy donors and cancer patients. Repertoires were generated with immunoSEQ multiplex PCR, while TCRdb's copy carries only in-frame clones and drops some. This sample yields roughly 170,000 clones, of which approximately 94% are seen a single time; around 1.5% belongs to the top ten. Sequencing was carried out using blood. These receptors all come from a woman between 18 and 29 years old in good health. Each CDR3 is given with its conserved first and last residue. The D gene is left open where the match is weak. Where a row states a size, it is once, few, many or the class of an expanded clone; other rows omit it.

D,J,V,size,DNA,CDR3
TRBD1,TRBJ2-7,TRBV20-1,.,TGCAGTGGGCAGGGGGATCACGAGCAGTACTTC,CSGQGDHEQYF
.,TRBJ1-2,TRBV11-3,.,TGTGCCAGCAGCTCAATCGGGCCTCACCACGGCTACACCTTC,CASSSIGPHHGYTF
.,TRBJ1-6,TRBV7-7,once,TGTGCTAGCTCCCAGGGATCACCCTATAATTCACCCCTCCACTTT,CASSQGSPYNSPLHF
.,TRBJ1-1,TRBV29-1,.,TGCAGCGTTCGGACACCAGAAGCTTTCTTT,CSVRTPEAFF
.,TRBJ1-1,TRBV10-2,.,TGCGCCAGCAGAGATGAGGACACTGAAGCTTTCTTT,CASRDEDTEAFF
.,TRBJ2-1,TRBV4-1,.,TGCGCCAGCAGCCATGACTTGGGGAGGAGCTCCTACAATGAGCAGTTCTTC,CASSHDLGRSSYNEQFF
.,TRBJ2-7,TRBV11-1,.,TGTGCCAGCAGCTTTGCTCCGGGTGGCGAGCAGTACTTC,CASSFAPGGEQYF
.,TRBJ1-5,TRBV6-5,.,TGTGCCAGCAGTTACGGTGGGGACTCCAATCAGCCCCAGCATTTT,CASSYGGDSNQPQHF
.,TRBJ1-5,TRBV4-2,once,TGTGCCAGCAGCCAAGAGCGGAGTTATAGCAATCAGCCCCAGCATTTT,CASSQERSYSNQPQHF
.,TRBJ1-2,TRBV11-3,.,TGTGCCAGCAGCTCTCGGGGCTATGGCTACACCTTC,CASSSRGYGYTF
.,TRBJ1-2,TRBV18,.,TGTGCCAGCTCTCCCGGGCGAGGAAACTATGGCTACACCTTC,CASSPGRGNYGYTF
.,TRBJ2-1,TRBV7-3,.,TGTGCCAGCAGCTTAACGGGGGGCCCCTACAATGAGCAGTTCTTC,CASSLTGGPYNEQFF
TRBD2,TRBJ2-1,TRBV15,.,TGTGCCACCAGCGCGGGAGGGCCTTCCCGAGATGAGCAGTTCTTC,CATSAGGPSRDEQFF
TRBD1,TRBJ1-2,TRBV18,.,TGTGCCAGCTCTCCAACGGACAGGGTAGGGGATGGCTACACCTTC,CASSPTDRVGDGYTF
.,TRBJ1-4,TRBV5-1,.,TGCGCCAGCAGCTCCGGGACTGGGGATGAAAAACTGTTTTTT,CASSSGTGDEKLFF
TRBD2,TRBJ2-3,TRBV5-3,.,TGTGCCAGAAGCCCTGGACTAGCGGCAGATACGCAGTATTTT,CARSPGLAADTQYF
.,TRBJ1-2,TRBV6-5,.,TGTGCCAGCAGTTACTCGATCGGCAGCTATGGCTACACCTTC,CASSYSIGSYGYTF
.,TRBJ1-4,TRBV18,.,TGTGCCAGCTCACCCCAGGGAGTTCAGGAAAAACTGTTTTTT,CASSPQGVQEKLFF
.,TRBJ1-2,TRBV6-5,.,TGTGCCACCCGAAGGGGGGCCGGAGCTAACTATGGCTACACCTTC,CATRRGAGANYGYTF
.,TRBJ2-4,TRBV5-6,.,TGTGCCAGCAGCGGCGTAAAAAACATTCAGTACTTC,CASSGVKNIQYF
TRBD1,TRBJ1-5,TRBV6-5,.,TGTGCCAGCACCCGGACAGGACCTAATCAGCCCCAGCATTTT,CASTRTGPNQPQHF
.,TRBJ1-3,TRBV2,.,TGTGCCAGCAGTGAAGCGGGACTCCTCGGGAACACCATATATTTT,CASSEAGLLGNTIYF
.,TRBJ2-5,TRBV6-2/TRBV6-3,.,TGTGCCAGCAGTCCCCTGGCAGCCCAAGAGACCCAGTACTTC,CASSPLAAQETQYF
.,TRBJ1-1,TRBV18,.,TGTGCCAGCTCACAAGGGCAGAACACTGAAGCTTTCTTT,CASSQGQNTEAFF
.,TRBJ1-5,TRBV27,once,TGTGCCAGCAGTTACTACAGCACCAATCAGCCCCAGCATTTT,CASSYYSTNQPQHF
TRBD2,TRBJ2-2,TRBV19,.,TGTGCCAGTAGATTATTAGCGGGAGGGAAGGGCACCGGGGAGCTGTTTTTT,CASRLLAGGKGTGELFF
.,TRBJ1-1,TRBV12-3/TRBV12-4,.,TGTGCCAGCAGTCCGGAGAACACTGAAGCTTTCTTT,CASSPENTEAFF
.,TRBJ2-2,TRBV5-1,.,TGCGCCAGCAGCGCGACAGGGAGGACCGGGGAGCTGTTTTTT,CASSATGRTGELFF
.,TRBJ1-3,TRBV6-5,.,TGTGCCAGCAGTTACACAGGCAGTGGAAACACCATATATTTT,CASSYTGSGNTIYF